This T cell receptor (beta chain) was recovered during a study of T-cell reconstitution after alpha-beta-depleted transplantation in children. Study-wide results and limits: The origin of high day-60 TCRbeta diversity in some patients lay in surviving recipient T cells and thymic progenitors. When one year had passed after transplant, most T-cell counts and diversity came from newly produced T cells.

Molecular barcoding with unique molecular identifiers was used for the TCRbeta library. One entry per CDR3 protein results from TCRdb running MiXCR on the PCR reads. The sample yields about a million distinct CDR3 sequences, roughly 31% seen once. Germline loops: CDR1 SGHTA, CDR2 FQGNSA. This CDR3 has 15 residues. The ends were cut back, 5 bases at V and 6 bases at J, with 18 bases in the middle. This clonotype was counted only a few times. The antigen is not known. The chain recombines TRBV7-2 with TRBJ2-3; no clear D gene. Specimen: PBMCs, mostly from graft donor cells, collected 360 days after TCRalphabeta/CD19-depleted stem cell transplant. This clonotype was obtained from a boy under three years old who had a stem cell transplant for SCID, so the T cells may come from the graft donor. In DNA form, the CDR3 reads TGTGCCAGCAGCCCGGACCGTAGTTTTTCGGATACGCAGTATTTT. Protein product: CASSPDRSFSDTQYF. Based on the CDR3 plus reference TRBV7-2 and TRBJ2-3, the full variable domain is GAGVSQSPSNKVTEKGKDVELRCDPISGHTALYWYRQSLGQGLEFLIYFQGNSAPDKSGLPSDRFSAERTGGSVSTLTIQRTQQEDSAVYLCASSPDRSFSDTQYFGPGTRLTVL.